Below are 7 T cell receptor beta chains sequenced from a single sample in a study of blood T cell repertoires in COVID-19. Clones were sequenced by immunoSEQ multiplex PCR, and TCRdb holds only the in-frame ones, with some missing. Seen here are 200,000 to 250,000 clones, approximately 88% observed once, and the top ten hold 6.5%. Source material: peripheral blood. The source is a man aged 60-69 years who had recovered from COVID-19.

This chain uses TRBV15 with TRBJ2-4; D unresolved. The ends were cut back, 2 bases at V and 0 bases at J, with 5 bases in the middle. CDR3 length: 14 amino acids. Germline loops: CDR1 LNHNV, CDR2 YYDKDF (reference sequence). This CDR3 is CATSRPVAKNIQYF. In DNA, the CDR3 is TGTGCCACCAGCAGACCAGTAGCCAAAAACATTCAGTACTTC.

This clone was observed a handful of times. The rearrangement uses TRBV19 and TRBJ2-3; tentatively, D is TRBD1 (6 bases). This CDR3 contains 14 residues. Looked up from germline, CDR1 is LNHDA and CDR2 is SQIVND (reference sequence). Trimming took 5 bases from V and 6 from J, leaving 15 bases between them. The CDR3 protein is CASSSGSGADTQYF. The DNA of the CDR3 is TGTGCCAGTAGTTCGGGGTCAGGGGCTGATACGCAGTATTTT.

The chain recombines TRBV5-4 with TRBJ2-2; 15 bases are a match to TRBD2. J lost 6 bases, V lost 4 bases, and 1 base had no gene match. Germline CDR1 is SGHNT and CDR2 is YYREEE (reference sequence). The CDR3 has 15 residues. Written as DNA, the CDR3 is TGTGCCAGCAGCGGACTAGCGGGAGGGGCCGGGGAGCTGTTTTTT. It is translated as CASSGLAGGAGELFF.

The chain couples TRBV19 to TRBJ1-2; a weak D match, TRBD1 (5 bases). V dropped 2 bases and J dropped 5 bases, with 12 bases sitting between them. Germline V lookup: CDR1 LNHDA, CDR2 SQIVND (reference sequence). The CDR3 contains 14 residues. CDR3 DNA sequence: TGTGCCAGTAGTATATCACAGGCCTCATATGGCTACACCTTC. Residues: CASSISQASYGYTF.

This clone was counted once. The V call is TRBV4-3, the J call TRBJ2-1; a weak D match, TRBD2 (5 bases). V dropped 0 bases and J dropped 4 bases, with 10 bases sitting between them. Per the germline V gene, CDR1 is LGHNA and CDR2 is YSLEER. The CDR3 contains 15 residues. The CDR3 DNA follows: TGCGCCAGCAGCCAAGATCAGCGGAAGTACAATGAGCAGTTCTTC. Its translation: CASSQDQRKYNEQFF.

CDR3 amino acids: CASSLGVTGLRGEPLHF. In DNA, the CDR3 is TGTGCCAGCAGCTTAGGAGTGACAGGCCTCCGCGGTGAACCCCTCCACTTT. The chain employs TRBV7-9 and TRBJ1-6; a possible D gene is TRBD1 (6 bases). V was cut by 1 base and J by 12 bases, with 22 bases left in between. CDR3 length: 17 residues. Germline assignment: CDR1 SEHNR and CDR2 FQNEAQ (reference sequence).

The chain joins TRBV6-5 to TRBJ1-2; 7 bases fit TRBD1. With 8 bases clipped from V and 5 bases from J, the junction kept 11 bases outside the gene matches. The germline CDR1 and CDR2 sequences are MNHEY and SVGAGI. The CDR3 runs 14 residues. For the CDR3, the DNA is TGTGCCAGCGTCCGGACCGGGACAGAGTATGGCTACACCTTC. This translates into CASVRTGTEYGYTF.